A single sample is the source of the 5 T cell receptor beta chains below, sequenced in a study of blood T cell repertoires in COVID-19. Measured with immunoSEQ multiplex PCR; TCRdb has only the in-frame clones, and not every one. The sample includes a few hundred thousand clones, 80% of them seen just once. The sample comprised PBMCs or T cells enriched from blood (not recorded which). All receptors come from a man aged 30 to 45 with acute COVID-19.

V is TRBV7-2 and J is TRBJ2-7; TRBD2 is a possible D gene (5 bases). The CDR3 is 13 amino acids. The V end was cut by 5 bases, the J end by 7 bases, with 15 bases between. The germline CDR1 and CDR2 sequences are SGHTA and FQGNSA. This CDR3 is CASSRRATGEQYF. For the CDR3, the DNA is TGTGCCAGCAGCCGGCGGGCCACCGGGGAGCAGTACTTC. Drawing the rest from reference TRBV7-2 and TRBJ2-7, the complete variable domain is GAGVSQSPSNKVTEKGKDVELRCDPISGHTALYWYRQSLGQGLEFLIYFQGNSAPDKSGLPSDRFSAERTGGSVSTLTIQRTQQEDSAVYLCASSRRATGEQYFGPGTRLTVT.

The V gene is TRBV27, the J gene TRBJ1-1, with unresolved D. The ends were cut back, 8 bases at V and 0 bases at J, with 13 bases in the middle. The germline CDR1 and CDR2 sequences are MNHEY and SMNVEV (reference sequence). This CDR3 spans 14 amino acids. For the CDR3, the DNA is TGTGCCAGCCTCGGCAGGCAGCTGAACACTGAAGCTTTCTTT. This sequence encodes CASLGRQLNTEAFF.

This sequence joins TRBV27 and TRBJ1-4; perhaps TRBD1 as D (6 bases). The CDR3 has 15 amino acids. V dropped 3 bases and J dropped 5 bases, with 13 bases sitting between them. The V gene's germline CDR1 is MNHEY and CDR2 SMNVEV (reference sequence). The CDR3 sequence is CASSLVGQSNEKLFF. The CDR3 coding sequence is TGTGCCAGCAGTTTGGTAGGACAGTCAAATGAAAAACTGTTTTTT. The variable domain in full, with the rest retrieved from reference TRBV27 and TRBJ1-4, is EAQVTQNPRYLITVTGKKLTVTCSQNMNHEYMSWYRQDPGLGLRQIYYSMNVEVTDKGDVPEGYKVSRKEKRNFPLILESPSPNQTSLYFCASSLVGQSNEKLFFGSGTQLSVL.

This clone has only a few counts. The rearrangement uses TRBV3-1 (or the pseudogene TRBV3-2) and TRBJ1-3; D is unresolved. CDR1 is LGHDT and CDR2 is YNNKEL in the germline V gene (reference sequence). V was clipped by 3 bases and J by 0 bases, with 9 bases between them. CDR3 size: 15 residues. As DNA, the CDR3 is TGTGCCAGCAGCCAGGGAGTTTCCTCTGGAAACACCATATATTTT. Translating it yields CASSQGVSSGNTIYF.

V is TRBV6-5 and J is TRBJ1-2, with TRBD1 matching over 8 bases. Losses at the gene ends were 8 bases for V and 4 bases for J; bases not matched to a gene: 3. This CDR3 is built from 12 residues. Per the germline V gene, CDR1 is MNHEY and CDR2 is SVGAGI. The CDR3 reads CASRDRGYGYTF. CDR3 sequence (DNA): TGTGCCAGCCGCGACAGGGGCTATGGCTACACCTTC.